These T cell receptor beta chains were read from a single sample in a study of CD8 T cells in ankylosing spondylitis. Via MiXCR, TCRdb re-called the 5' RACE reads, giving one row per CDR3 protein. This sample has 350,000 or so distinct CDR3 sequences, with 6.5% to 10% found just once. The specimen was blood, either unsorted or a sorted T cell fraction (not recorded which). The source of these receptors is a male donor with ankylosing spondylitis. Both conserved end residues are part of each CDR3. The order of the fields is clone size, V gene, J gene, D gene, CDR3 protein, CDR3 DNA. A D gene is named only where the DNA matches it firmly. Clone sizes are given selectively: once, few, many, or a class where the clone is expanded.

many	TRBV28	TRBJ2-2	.	CASSITRATGELFF	TGTGCCAGCAGCATAACCAGGGCCACCGGGGAGCTGTTTTTT
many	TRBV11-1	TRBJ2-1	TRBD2	CASSRVPGLAGGPGEQFF	TGTGCCAGCAGCCGCGTCCCGGGACTAGCGGGAGGGCCAGGCGAGCAGTTCTTC
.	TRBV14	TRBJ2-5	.	CASSHATGTQYF	TGTGCCAGCAGCCATGCTACTGGGACCCAGTACTTC
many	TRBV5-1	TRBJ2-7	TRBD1	CASSFGTGEYEQYF	TGCGCCAGCAGCTTCGGGACAGGGGAGTACGAGCAGTACTTC
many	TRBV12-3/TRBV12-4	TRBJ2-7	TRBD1	CASSLGQGISYEQYF	TGTGCCAGCAGTCTAGGACAGGGAATCTCCTACGAGCAGTACTTC
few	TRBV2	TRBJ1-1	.	CASNPSYNTEAFF	TGTGCCAGCAATCCGAGTTACAACACTGAAGCTTTCTTT
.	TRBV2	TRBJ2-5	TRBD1	CASEGARRETQYF	TGTGCCAGCGAGGGGGCGAGACGGGAGACCCAGTACTTC
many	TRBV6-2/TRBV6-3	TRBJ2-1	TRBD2	CASSYSTPTRAGGYNEQFF	TGTGCCAGCAGTTACTCGACCCCAACCCGAGCGGGAGGGTACAATGAGCAGTTCTTC
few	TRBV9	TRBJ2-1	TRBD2	CASSVGTSGRIPPYNEQFF	TGTGCCAGCAGCGTTGGGACTAGCGGGAGGATCCCCCCCTACAATGAGCAGTTCTTC
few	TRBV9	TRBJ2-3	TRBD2	CASSPRLAGGTSTDTQYF	TGTGCCAGCAGCCCGAGACTAGCGGGAGGTACTAGCACAGATACGCAGTATTTT
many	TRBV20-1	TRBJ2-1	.	CSATRRNEQFF	TGCAGTGCGACTAGAAGAAATGAGCAGTTCTTC
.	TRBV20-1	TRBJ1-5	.	CSAPAGSNQPQHF	TGCAGTGCGCCTGCAGGGAGCAATCAGCCCCAGCATTTT
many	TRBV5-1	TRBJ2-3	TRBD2	CASSWGLFSTDTQYF	TGCGCCAGCAGCTGGGGACTATTCAGCACAGATACGCAGTATTTT
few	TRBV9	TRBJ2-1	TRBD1	CASSVGDSNNEQFF	TGTGCCAGCAGCGTAGGGGACAGTAACAATGAGCAGTTCTTC
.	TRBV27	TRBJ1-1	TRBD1	CASSLRGPDEAFF	TGTGCCAGCAGTCTCAGGGGGCCGGATGAAGCTTTCTTT
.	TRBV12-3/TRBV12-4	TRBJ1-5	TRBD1	CASTRAGGLQPQHF	TGTGCCAGCACTCGAGCAGGGGGCCTTCAGCCCCAGCATTTT
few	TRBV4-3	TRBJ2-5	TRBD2	CASSQAFGRETQYF	TGCGCCAGCAGCCAAGCTTTCGGGAGGGAGACCCAGTACTTC
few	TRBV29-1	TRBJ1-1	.	CSVRYSGANTEAFF	TGCAGCGTCCGTTATTCGGGCGCGAACACTGAAGCTTTCTTT
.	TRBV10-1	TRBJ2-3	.	CASSEFRRDTQYF	TGCGCCAGCAGTGAGTTTCGAAGAGATACGCAGTATTTT
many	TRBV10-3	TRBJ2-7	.	CAVQEGLSSYEQYF	TGTGCCGTTCAGGAAGGGTTAAGCTCCTACGAGCAGTACTTC
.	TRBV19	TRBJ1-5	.	CASSIDFWRGQPQHF	TGTGCCAGTAGTATTGATTTCTGGAGGGGCCAGCCCCAGCATTTT
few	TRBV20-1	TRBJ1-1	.	CSAFPVPGNTEAFF	TGCAGTGCTTTCCCTGTTCCGGGAAACACTGAAGCTTTCTTT
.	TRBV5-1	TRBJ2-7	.	CASSLWLRATYEQYF	TGCGCCAGCAGCTTGTGGCTGCGAGCAACCTACGAGCAGTACTTC
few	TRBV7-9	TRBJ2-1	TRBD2	CASSPSGSSDNEQFF	TGTGCCAGCAGCCCGAGCGGGAGCTCGGACAATGAGCAGTTCTTC
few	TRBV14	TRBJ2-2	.	CASSRRVTTGELFF	TGTGCCAGCAGCAGGCGGGTGACCACCGGGGAGCTGTTTTTT
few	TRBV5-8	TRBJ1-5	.	CASSLAGAVSNQPQHF	TGTGCCAGCAGCTTGGCCGGGGCAGTTAGCAATCAGCCCCAGCATTTT
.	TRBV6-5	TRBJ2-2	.	CASSYTGIDTGELFF	TGTGCCAGCAGTTATACAGGGATAGACACCGGGGAGCTGTTTTTT
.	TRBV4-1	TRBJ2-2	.	CASSPGGHGGELFF	TGCGCCAGCAGCCCCGGGGGGCACGGCGGGGAGCTGTTTTTT
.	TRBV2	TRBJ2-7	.	CASSESRDPGVLGEQYF	TGTGCCAGCAGCGAGTCCCGGGACCCGGGAGTCTTAGGCGAGCAGTACTTC
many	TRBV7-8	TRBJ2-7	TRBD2	CASSLGLSSGRSSYEQYF	TGTGCCAGCAGCTTAGGGTTGTCTAGCGGGAGGTCCTCCTACGAGCAGTACTTC
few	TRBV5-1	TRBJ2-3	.	CASSLVIQRADTQYF	TGCGCCAGCAGCTTGGTTATCCAGAGGGCAGATACGCAGTATTTT
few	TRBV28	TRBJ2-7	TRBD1	CASNTGTGAGEQYF	TGTGCCAGCAACACCGGGACAGGGGCGGGCGAGCAGTACTTC
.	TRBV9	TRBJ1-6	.	CASSSRGGLFSPLHF	TGTGCCAGCAGCTCACGGGGGGGACTTTTTTCACCCCTCCACTTT
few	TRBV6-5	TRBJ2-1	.	CASSYDGEQFF	TGTGCCAGCAGTTACGACGGTGAGCAGTTCTTC
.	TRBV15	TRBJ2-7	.	CATSRDRVYEQYF	TGTGCCACCAGCAGAGACAGGGTCTACGAGCAGTACTTC
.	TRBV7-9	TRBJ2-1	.	CASKLSGGGGGEQFF	TGTGCCAGCAAGCTAAGTGGCGGAGGGGGGGGTGAGCAGTTCTTC
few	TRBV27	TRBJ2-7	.	CASSTGTFYEQYF	TGTGCCAGCAGCACCGGGACTTTCTACGAGCAGTACTTC
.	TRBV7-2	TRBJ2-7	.	CASSSTGLGEQYF	TGTGCCAGCAGCTCAACAGGGCTGGGGGAGCAGTACTTC
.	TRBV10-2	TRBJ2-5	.	CASSESRGTEAQYF	TGCGCCAGCAGTGAGTCGAGGGGGACGGAGGCCCAGTACTTC
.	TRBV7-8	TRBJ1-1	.	CASSLVRRGGNTEAFF	TGTGCCAGCAGCTTAGTCAGGCGCGGGGGGAACACTGAAGCTTTCTTT
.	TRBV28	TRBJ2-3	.	CASSSGATDTQYF	TGTGCCAGCAGTTCCGGGGCCACAGATACGCAGTATTTT
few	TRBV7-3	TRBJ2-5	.	CASSLTGALQETQYF	TGTGCCAGCAGCTTAACGGGGGCCCTCCAAGAGACCCAGTACTTC
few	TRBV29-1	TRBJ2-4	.	CSGSREGGNIQYF	TGCAGCGGATCTAGGGAGGGGGGGAACATTCAGTACTTC
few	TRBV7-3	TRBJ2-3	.	CASSSLTTDTQYF	TGTGCCAGCAGCTCACTTACCACAGATACGCAGTATTTT
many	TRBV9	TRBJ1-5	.	CASGGINQPQHF	TGTGCCAGCGGGGGGATAAATCAGCCCCAGCATTTT
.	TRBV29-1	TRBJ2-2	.	CSVGGRMETGELFF	TGCAGCGTTGGGGGGCGGATGGAGACCGGGGAGCTGTTTTTT
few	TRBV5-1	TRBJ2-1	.	CASSSERSSYNEQFF	TGCGCCAGCAGCTCCGAGCGGAGCTCCTACAATGAGCAGTTCTTC
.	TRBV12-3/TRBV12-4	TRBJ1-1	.	CACSFLWASGDVKNTEAFF	TGTGCCTGCAGTTTTTTGTGGGCGTCAGGGGACGTTAAGAACACTGAAGCTTTCTTT
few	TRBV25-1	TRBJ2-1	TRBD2	CASSERSLRGSKSHNEQFF	TGTGCCAGCAGTGAAAGATCCCTTCGCGGGAGCAAAAGCCACAATGAGCAGTTCTTC
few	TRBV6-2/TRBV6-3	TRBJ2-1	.	CASSHRDKVNNEQFF	TGTGCCAGCAGTCACCGGGATAAGGTGAACAATGAGCAGTTCTTC
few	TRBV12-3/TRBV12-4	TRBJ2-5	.	CASSLGGRKQETQYF	TGTGCCAGCAGTTTAGGAGGTCGGAAACAAGAGACCCAGTACTTC
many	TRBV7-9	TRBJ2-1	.	CASSPTQDEQFF	TGTGCCAGCAGCCCAACTCAGGATGAGCAGTTCTTC
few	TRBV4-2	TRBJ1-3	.	CASTPSSGNTIYF	TGTGCCAGCACCCCTAGCTCTGGAAACACCATATATTTT
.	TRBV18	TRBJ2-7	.	CASSPSPTRSTYEQYF	TGTGCCAGCTCACCGTCCCCGACGAGGTCTACCTACGAGCAGTACTTC
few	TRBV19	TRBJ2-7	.	CATSKTADPYEQYF	TGTGCCACCTCAAAAACGGCAGACCCCTACGAGCAGTACTTC
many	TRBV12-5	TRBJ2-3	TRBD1	CASGLLRTGPGTDTQYF	TGTGCTAGTGGTTTGCTACGGACAGGGCCGGGTACAGATACGCAGTATTTT
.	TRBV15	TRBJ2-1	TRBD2	CATSRGTSGTRNEQFF	TGTGCCACCAGTAGAGGTACTAGCGGGACTCGTAATGAGCAGTTCTTC